The source of this T cell receptor (beta chain) is a study of blood T cell repertoires in COVID-19. Study summary: Acute-phase and convalescent COVID-19 samples originated in the United States, Italy and Spain.

Trimming pared 5 bases from V and 3 bases from J, leaving 13 bases between. The germline CDR1 and CDR2 sequences are MNHEY and SVGAGI. The CDR3 is 14 residues long. In the study's own analysis: Estimation of nucleated cell counts relied on the amplification of reference gene primers. The table came from immunoSEQ multiplex PCR; TCRdb's copy has only in-frame clones and leaves some out. V and J calls and clone size are given by that table; D and trimming were obtained from the DNA. The data contain about 44,000 clones, about 70% of them singletons. This sequence joins TRBV6-5 and TRBJ2-5, with D maybe TRBD1 (5 bases). This TCR was sampled from a man aged 80 or over with acute or convalescent COVID-19. The sample consisted of peripheral blood. The CDR3 region has the DNA TGTGCCAGCAGTCTCATGGGGCTAAAAGAGACCCAGTACTTC. Translated: CASSLMGLKETQYF.